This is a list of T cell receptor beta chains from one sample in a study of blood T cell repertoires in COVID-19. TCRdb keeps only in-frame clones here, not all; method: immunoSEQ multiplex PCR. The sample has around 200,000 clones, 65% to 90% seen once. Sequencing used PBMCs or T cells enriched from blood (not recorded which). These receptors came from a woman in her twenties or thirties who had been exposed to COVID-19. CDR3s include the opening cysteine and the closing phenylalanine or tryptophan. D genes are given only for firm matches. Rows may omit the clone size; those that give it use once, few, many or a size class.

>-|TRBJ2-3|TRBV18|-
TGTGCCAGCTCACGACTTTCTAGCACAGATACGCAGTATTTT
CASSRLSSTDTQYF
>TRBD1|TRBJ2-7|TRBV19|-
TGTGCCAGTAGTATCTCACAGGGGGTGAAGGAGCAGTACTTC
CASSISQGVKEQYF
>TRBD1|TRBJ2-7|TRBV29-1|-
TGCAGCGTTGAGGGACAGGGGCTGTTCGAGCAGTACTTC
CSVEGQGLFEQYF
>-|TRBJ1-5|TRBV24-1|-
TGTGCCACCAGTTGGGGGGATAATCAGCCCCAGCATTTT
CATSWGDNQPQHF
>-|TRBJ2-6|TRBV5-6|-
TGTGCCAGCAGCTTGGAGACAGTTTCATATGGGGCCAACGTCCTGACTTTC
CASSLETVSYGANVLTF
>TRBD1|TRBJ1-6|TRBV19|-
TGTGCCAGTAGTATCTCGGCAGGGGGAAACAGTTCACCCCTCCACTTT
CASSISAGGNSSPLHF
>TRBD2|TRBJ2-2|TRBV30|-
TGTGCCTGGAGGATAGCGGGGAACACCGGGGAGCTGTTTTTT
CAWRIAGNTGELFF
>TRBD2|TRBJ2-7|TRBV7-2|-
TGTGCCAGCAGCTCATGGACTAGAAGACCCTACGAGCAGTACTTC
CASSSWTRRPYEQYF
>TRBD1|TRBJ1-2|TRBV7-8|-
TGTGCCAGCAGCTTTGGACCTCGGTCCAGGGGGGACTATGGCTACACCTTC
CASSFGPRSRGDYGYTF
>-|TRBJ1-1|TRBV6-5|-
TGTGCCAGCAGTCTAGGGGCCTGGAACACTGAAGCTTTCTTT
CASSLGAWNTEAFF
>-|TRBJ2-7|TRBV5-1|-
TGCGCCAGCAGCTTGGCGGCGGGGGCAACCTACGAGCAGTACTTC
CASSLAAGATYEQYF
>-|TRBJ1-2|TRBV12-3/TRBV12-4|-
TGTGCCAGCAGTTGGGGGGAAGGTGGCTACACCTTC
CASSWGEGGYTF
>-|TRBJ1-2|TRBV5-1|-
TGCGCCAGCAGCTGGGAAGTGACAGGACCCACCTATGGCTACACCTTC
CASSWEVTGPTYGYTF
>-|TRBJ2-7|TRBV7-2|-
TGTGCCAGCAGCTTCACGGGCGGGGACCCCTACGAGCAGTACTTC
CASSFTGGDPYEQYF
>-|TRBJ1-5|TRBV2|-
TGTGCCAGCAGTGAAGGGGAGGGCGGCCAGCCCCAGCATTTT
CASSEGEGGQPQHF
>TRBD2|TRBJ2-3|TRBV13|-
TGTGCCAGCAGCTTTGATCCGCTAGCGGGAAGCACAGATACGCAGTATTTT
CASSFDPLAGSTDTQYF
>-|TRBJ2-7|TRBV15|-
TGTGCCACCAGCAAAAACCCAATCAGGGGCTCCCACGAGCAGTACTTC
CATSKNPIRGSHEQYF
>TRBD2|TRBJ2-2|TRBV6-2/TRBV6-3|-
TGTGCCAGCAGTCCCGATCGGACTAGCGTTGCCGGGGAGCTGTTTTTT
CASSPDRTSVAGELFF
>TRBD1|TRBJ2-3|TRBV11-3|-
TGTGCCAGCAGCCGACAGGGGCCTAGCACAGATACGCAGTATTTT
CASSRQGPSTDTQYF
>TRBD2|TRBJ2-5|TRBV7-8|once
TGTGCCAGCAGCCCTCTTTATGGCGGGGGGGCGGCCCAGTACTTC
CASSPLYGGGAAQYF
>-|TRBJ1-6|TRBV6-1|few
TGTGCCAGCAGTGAATGGACGACAGAAAATTCACCCCTCCACTTT
CASSEWTTENSPLHF
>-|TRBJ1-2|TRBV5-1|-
TGCGCCACATCGGACAGCAACTATGGCTACACCTTC
CATSDSNYGYTF
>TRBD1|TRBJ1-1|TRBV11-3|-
TGTGCCAGCAGCTCGACAGGGAGCACTGAAGCTTTCTTT
CASSSTGSTEAFF
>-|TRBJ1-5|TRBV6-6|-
TGTGCCAGCAGTTACTCGAGGAGGGTGGGCAATCAGCCCCAGCATTTT
CASSYSRRVGNQPQHF
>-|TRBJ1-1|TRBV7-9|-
TGTGCCAGCAGCCCGGCCGGACACTTGAACACTGAAGCTTTCTTT
CASSPAGHLNTEAFF
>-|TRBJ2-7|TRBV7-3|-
TGTGCCAGCAGCTCAACACAGGGTCACGAGCAGTACTTC
CASSSTQGHEQYF
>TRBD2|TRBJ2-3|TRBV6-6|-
TGTGCCAGCAGTCCCCTTCTAGCGGGGGCTACAGATACGCAGTATTTT
CASSPLLAGATDTQYF
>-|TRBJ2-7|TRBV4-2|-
TGTGCCAGCAGCCAAGAAATAACGGCAGGGACCTACGAGCAGTACTTC
CASSQEITAGTYEQYF
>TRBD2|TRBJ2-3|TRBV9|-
TGTGCCAGCAGCGTAGAGGCTAGCGGGGGAAGCACAGATACGCAGTATTTT
CASSVEASGGSTDTQYF
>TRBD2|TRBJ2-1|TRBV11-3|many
TGTGCCAGCAGCTTAGTAGCGGGGGGGCCAATTGGATCCTACAATGAGCAGTTCTTC
CASSLVAGGPIGSYNEQFF
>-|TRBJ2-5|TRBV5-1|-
TGCGCCAGCAGCTTGGCTGGACAGGGCGGGGGAGAGACCCAGTACTTC
CASSLAGQGGGETQYF
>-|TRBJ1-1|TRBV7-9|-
TGTGCCAGCAGCTTAACAGGGACGAACACTGAAGCTTTCTTT
CASSLTGTNTEAFF
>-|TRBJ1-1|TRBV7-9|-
TGTGCCAGCAGCTTAGGTGCCAGGGACACTGAAGCTTTCTTT
CASSLGARDTEAFF
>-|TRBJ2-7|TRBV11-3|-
TGTGCCAGCAGCTTAGAGACAACCTACGAGCAGTACTTC
CASSLETTYEQYF
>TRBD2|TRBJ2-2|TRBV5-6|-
TGTGCCAGCAGCTTGGCGCTAGCGGGGGCCGACACCGGGGAGCTGTTTTTT
CASSLALAGADTGELFF
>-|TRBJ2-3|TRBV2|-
TGTGCCAGCAGTGATGGGTGGCAGGGCACAGATACGCAGTATTTT
CASSDGWQGTDTQYF
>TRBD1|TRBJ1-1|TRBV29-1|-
TGCAGCGTTGAAGATGTGGTTGGGACAGATGAAGCTTTCTTT
CSVEDVVGTDEAFF
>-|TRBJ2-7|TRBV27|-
TGTGCCAGCAGTTTATCGTTCCATGGGAGCTACGAGCAGTACTTC
CASSLSFHGSYEQYF
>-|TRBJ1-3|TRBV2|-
TGTGCCAGCAGTTTCGCCGGCTCTGGAAACACCATATATTTT
CASSFAGSGNTIYF
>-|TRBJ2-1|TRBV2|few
TGTGCCAGCATTTCCGACAGAGACAATGAGCAGTTCTTC
CASISDRDNEQFF
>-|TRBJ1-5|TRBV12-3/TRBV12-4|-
TGTGCCAGCAGTTTAATCAGGGATCAGCCCCAGCATTTT
CASSLIRDQPQHF
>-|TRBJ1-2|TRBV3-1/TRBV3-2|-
TGTGCCAGCAGCCAAGAATCGGGGGTCAACTATGGCTACACCTTC
CASSQESGVNYGYTF
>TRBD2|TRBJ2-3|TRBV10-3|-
TGTGCCATCGGCGGACTAGCGGAGAACACAGATACGCAGTATTTT
CAIGGLAENTDTQYF
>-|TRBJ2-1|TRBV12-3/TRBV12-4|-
TGTGCCAGCACCACAGCTTACAATGAGCAGTTCTTC
CASTTAYNEQFF
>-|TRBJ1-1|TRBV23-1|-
TGCGCCAGCAGTCACGAGGATCGGGTGAACACTGAAGCTTTCTTT
CASSHEDRVNTEAFF
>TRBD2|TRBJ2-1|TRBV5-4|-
TGTGCCAGCAGGCGTCCCGGGACTAGTTTATCCAATGAGCAGTTCTTC
CASRRPGTSLSNEQFF
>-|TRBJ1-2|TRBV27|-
TGTGCCAGCAGTTCCCCCGCGACAGCTAACTATGGCTACACCTTC
CASSSPATANYGYTF
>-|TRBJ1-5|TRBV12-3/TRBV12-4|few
TGTGCCAGCAGCCCAGGGCGTCAGCCCCAGCATTTT
CASSPGRQPQHF
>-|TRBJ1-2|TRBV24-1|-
TGTGCCACCAGTGCCCGACAGCCCTACACCTTC
CATSARQPYTF
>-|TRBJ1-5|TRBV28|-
TGTGCCAGCAGTTTATCGCAGGGAAGCCAGCCCCAGCATTTT
CASSLSQGSQPQHF
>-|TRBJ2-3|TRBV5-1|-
TGCGCCAGCAGCTTGGCCTCCGGGGGCACAGATACGCAGTATTTT
CASSLASGGTDTQYF
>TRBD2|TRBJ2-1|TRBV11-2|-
TGTGCCAGCAGCACAATGGGACTAGCCAAATACAATGAGCAGTTCTTC
CASSTMGLAKYNEQFF
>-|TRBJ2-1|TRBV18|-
TGTGCCAGCTCACCGCCGGGGGTGGGTGAGCAGTTCTTC
CASSPPGVGEQFF
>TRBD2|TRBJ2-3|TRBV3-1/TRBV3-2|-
TGTGCCAGCAGCCAAGTGGCCCTTCTTACTAGCGGCACAGATACGCAGTATTTT
CASSQVALLTSGTDTQYF
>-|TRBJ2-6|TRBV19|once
TGTGCCAGTACCCAATCAGGGTCTGGGGCCAACGTCCTGACTTTC
CASTQSGSGANVLTF